The 19 T cell receptor beta chains below all came from one sample that was sequenced in a study of T-cell memory formation after mild COVID-19. Each CDR3 protein is one row after TCRdb ran MiXCR on the 5' RACE reads. Of 450,000 to 650,000 distinct CDR3 sequences listed, roughly 21% are singletons. The specimen sequenced was PBMCs or a T cell subset sorted from them (not recorded which). The source of these receptors is an adult woman who had mild COVID-19 (a few samples of this study predate the infection). Cell type and time point are not known.

Only a few counts were recorded for this clonotype. The J gene is TRBJ2-7, the V gene TRBV6-5; 9 bases match TRBD1. Trimming took 4 bases from V and 3 from J; bases not matched to a gene: 7. The germline V gene encodes CDR1 MNHEY and CDR2 SVGAGI. The length of the CDR3 is 15 residues. CDR3 bases: TGTGCCAGCAGTTCCACCGGGACAGGGCACTACGAGCAGTACTTC. This encodes CASSSTGTGHYEQYF.

This chain connects TRBV11-1 to TRBJ1-1; weak D call: TRBD1 (6 bases). Germline CDR1 SGHAT, CDR2 FQDESV (reference sequence). V lost 1 base, J lost 0 bases, and 27 bases lay in between. The CDR3 has 21 residues. CDR3 amino acids: CASSLGTRFGQGSDMNTEAFF. DNA of the CDR3: TGTGCCAGCAGCTTAGGAACGAGGTTTGGGCAGGGGTCCGACATGAACACTGAAGCTTTCTTT.

Here the CDR3 reads CASSVRATNEKLFF. Here the CDR3 DNA reads TGTGCCAGCAGCGTGAGGGCAACTAATGAAAAACTGTTTTTT. The V gene is TRBV9, the J gene TRBJ1-4; D is undetermined. Germline-derived CDR1 and CDR2 are SGDLS and YYNGEE. V dropped 2 bases and J dropped 0 bases, with 5 bases sitting between them. There are 14 residues in the CDR3.

This chain connects TRBV15 to TRBJ2-7, with TRBD2 as a possible D gene (6 bases). Trimming removed 3 bases from V and 2 bases from J, with 11 bases in between. CDR1 is LNHNV, CDR2 YYDKDF, per germline (reference sequence). The CDR3 is 14 amino acids. CDR3 region: CATSSPGETYEQYF. The CDR3 DNA sequence: TGTGCCACCAGCAGCCCGGGAGAGACCTACGAGCAGTACTTC.

The CDR3 is CASSHQDRTNEKLFF. As DNA, the CDR3 is TGTGCCAGCAGTCACCAGGACAGGACAAATGAAAAACTGTTTTTT. This chain links TRBV6-5 with TRBJ1-4, with 7 bases lining up with TRBD1. This CDR3 has 15 residues. The junction had 8 bases not matched to a gene; V was cut back by 5 bases and J by 5 bases. CDR1 MNHEY and CDR2 SVGAGI come from the germline V gene.

This clonotype showed up just a few times. The V gene is TRBV6-1, the J gene TRBJ2-1; D may be TRBD1 (6 bases). Germline CDR1 and CDR2: MNHNS and SASEGT. V lost 6 bases and J lost 5, with 8 bases in between. The CDR3 covers 12 residues. As DNA, the CDR3 is TGTGCCAGCAGCGGGACAAACAATGAGCAGTTCTTC. Translated, it gives CASSGTNNEQFF.

This chain links TRBV20-1 with TRBJ2-5; D is unresolved. Per germline, CDR1 DFQATT and CDR2 SNEGSKA (reference sequence). The V gene lost 2 bases and the J gene lost 0 bases, with 7 bases spanning the gap. The CDR3 runs 13 residues. The CDR3 DNA follows: TGCAGTGCTAGACGTAGAAACCAAGAGACCCAGTACTTC. This encodes CSARRRNQETQYF.

This chain joins TRBV24-1 and TRBJ2-3; D tentatively reads TRBD1 or TRBD2 (5 bases each). The ends were cut back, 3 bases at V and 2 bases at J, with 11 bases in the middle. CDR1 KGHDR and CDR2 SFDVKD come from the germline V gene. The CDR3 extends over 15 amino acids. CDR3: CATSDKGRTTDTQYF. CDR3 nucleotide sequence: TGTGCCACCAGTGATAAGGGACGTACCACAGATACGCAGTATTTT.

The rearrangement uses TRBV5-1 and TRBJ2-7; no definite D call. Germline-derived CDR1 and CDR2 are SGHRS and YFSETQ. The CDR3 runs to 11 residues. Trimming cost V 5 bases and J 6 bases, with 9 bases left between them. The CDR3 nucleotides read TGCGCCAGCAGTACCTTCGGCGAGCAGTACTTC. Amino acids: CASSTFGEQYF.

The chain has TRBV29-1 and TRBJ2-7, with 10 bases fitting TRBD1. This CDR3 spans 12 amino acids. The germline CDR1 and CDR2 sequences are SQVTM and ANQGSEA. J gave up 6 bases and V 6 bases, and 5 bases lay outside the gene matches. The DNA for the CDR3 is TGCAGCGTGGGACAGGGGCGGGCCGAGCAGTACTTC. Encoded protein: CSVGQGRAEQYF.

This clonotype was counted many times. One end of the junction fails to match germline, which may point to a read error. The rearrangement links TRBV7-2 to TRBJ2-1, with unresolved D. This CDR3 is 14 amino acids long. Per germline, CDR1 SGHTA and CDR2 FQGNSA. The CDR3 loop reads CASSFTLGPPEEFF. The DNA of the CDR3 is TGTGCCAGCAGCTTCACCCTCGGACCGCCTGAGGAGTTCTTC.

The CDR3: CASSGGTGGRDTQYF. In DNA, the CDR3 is TGCGCCAGCAGCGGCGGGACAGGGGGTAGAGATACGCAGTATTTT. The rearrangement links TRBV5-1 to TRBJ2-3; 11 nucleotides align to TRBD1. Trimming cost V 4 bases and J 5 bases; bases outside gene matches: 6. The CDR3 covers 15 residues. The V gene's germline CDR1 is SGHRS and CDR2 YFSETQ. Full variable domain (rest looked up from reference TRBV5-1 and TRBJ2-3): KAGVTQTPRYLIKTRGQQVTLSCSPISGHRSVSWYQQTPGQGLQFLFEYFSETQRNKGNFPGRFSGRQFSNSRSEMNVSTLELGDSALYLCASSGGTGGRDTQYFGPGTRLTVL.

The sample holds a few counts of this clonotype. The chain uses TRBV9 and TRBJ2-7; no firm D call. The CDR3 loop spans 14 amino acids. The ends were cut back, 0 bases at V and 2 bases at J, with 9 bases in the middle. The germline gives CDR1 SGDLS, CDR2 YYNGEE. The CDR3 nucleotides are TGTGCCAGCAGCGTAGGAACAGCCCCCTACGAGCAGTACTTC. Amino acid sequence: CASSVGTAPYEQYF.

This clonotype showed up many times. This chain uses TRBV28 with TRBJ2-5; 8 nucleotides line up with TRBD1. Germline CDR1 MDHEN, CDR2 SYDVKM. The CDR3 covers 15 residues. The J segment lost 5 bases and the V segment lost 2 bases, leaving 7 bases of the junction unmatched. The CDR3, as DNA: TGTGCCAGCAGTTTACACCGGGACAGGTGGGAGACCCAGTACTTC. Protein: CASSLHRDRWETQYF. Variable domain in full (rest from reference TRBV28 and TRBJ2-5): DVKVTQSSRYLVKRTGEKVFLECVQDMDHENMFWYRQDPGLGLRLIYFSYDVKMKEKGDIPEGYSVSREKKERFSLILESASTNQTSMYLCASSLHRDRWETQYFGPGTRLLVL.

There are a few counts of this clonotype. A junction end diverges from the germline sequence, so it may reflect a read error. The chain carries TRBV7-7 and TRBJ2-3; D unclear. Germline V gives CDR1 SSHAT, CDR2 FNYEAQ (reference sequence). The CDR3 spans 13 residues. The CDR3, as DNA: TGTGCTAGCAGCCCACAACAGATCGCTACGCAGTATTTT. Protein product: CASSPQQIATQYF. Looking up the rest from reference TRBV7-7 and TRBJ2-3 gives the full variable domain: GAGVSQSPRYKVTKRGQDVTLRCDPISSHATLYWYQQALGQGPEFLTYFNYEAQPDKSGLPSDRFSAERPEGSISTLTIQRTEQRDSAMYRCASSPQQIATQYFGPGTRLTVL.

V gene TRBV29-1 combines with J gene TRBJ1-5, with 7 bases identical to TRBD1. V shed 6 bases, J shed 5 bases, and the junction held 7 bases outside the gene matches. The CDR3 consists of 13 residues. The V gene's germline CDR1 is SQVTM and CDR2 ANQGSEA. The CDR3: CSVSPGQYQPQHF. The DNA for the CDR3 is TGCAGCGTATCTCCGGGACAGTATCAGCCCCAGCATTTT. The full variable domain, with the rest looked up from reference TRBV29-1 and TRBJ1-5, is SAVISQKPSRDICQRGTSLTIQCQVDSQVTMMFWYRQQPGQSLTLIATANQGSEATYESGFVIDKFPISRPNLTFSTLTVSNMSPEDSSIYLCSVSPGQYQPQHFGDGTRLSIL.

This clonotype was recorded at least ten times. V is TRBV4-2 and J is TRBJ2-1; 7 bases map to TRBD2. Per the germline V gene, CDR1 is LGHNA and CDR2 is YNFKEQ. The CDR3 contains 16 residues. V was clipped by 0 bases and J by 7 bases; unmatched bases: 9. The CDR3 coding sequence is TGTGCCAGCAGCCAAGAACGGACTAGGTCAGTTAATGAGCAGTTCTTC. Translating gives CASSQERTRSVNEQFF.

This clonotype was seen a handful of times. V and J are TRBV6-2 or TRBV6-3 and TRBJ1-1, with a weak D call TRBD1 (5 bases). The CDR3 spans 14 residues. The germline CDR1 and CDR2 sequences are MNHEY and SVGEGT. Trimming took 2 bases from V and 4 from J, leaving 11 bases between them. The CDR3 protein is CASSYEGASTEAFF. The CDR3, as DNA: TGTGCCAGCAGTTACGAAGGGGCGAGCACTGAAGCTTTCTTT.

The chain is built from TRBV5-6 and TRBJ1-1; weak D call: TRBD1 (5 bases). The germline gives CDR1 SGHDT, CDR2 YYEEEE. The CDR3 consists of 19 residues. The germline V and J ends were trimmed by 5 bases and 1 base, with 27 bases remaining between them. CDR3 in DNA: TGTGCCAGCAGAGCTCTACTTCCTGGTCTCCGAACAGGGAACACTGAAGCTTTCTTT. Protein product: CASRALLPGLRTGNTEAFF.